The T cell receptor (beta chain) described here comes from a study of blood T cells in healthy people across ages. General study results and limits: From one million sequenced T cells, diversity estimates were lower bounds. Per-million-T-cell TCR beta diversity fell roughly linearly with age.

This clonotype has ten or more counts. Its cognate antigen is unknown. A second about 6 to 12 cycle PCR used barcoded and J-beta primers. TCRdb reanalysed the 5' RACE reads using MiXCR and keeps one entry per CDR3 protein. The data hold under 800,000 distinct CDR3 sequences, with 40% to 45% observed a single time. The ends were cut back, 3 bases at V and 2 bases at J, with 11 bases in the middle. Looked up from germline, CDR1 is SGHAT and CDR2 is FQNNGV. CDR3 length equals 14 residues. There were healthy Caucasian individuals from Russia, aged about 6 to 100, serving as donors. Isolated per sample were at least 6 million PBMCs.

The material sequenced was blood. This rearrangement joins TRBV11-2 to TRBJ2-7; TRBD2 is a possible D gene (5 bases). The receptor was derived from a woman aged 60-70 years in good health. CDR3 loop: CASSFDPGTYEQYF. CDR3 nucleotide sequence: TGTGCCAGCAGCTTCGATCCGGGGACCTACGAGCAGTACTTC.